This entry lists 30 T cell receptor beta chains sequenced from one sample in a study of T cells in Graves' hyperthyroidism and ophthalmopathy. The TCR beta CDR3 regions underwent amplification using RNA transcripts as the source. The primer set for the first-round RT-PCR of the TCR CDR3 was HTBI. TCRdb used MiXCR to reprocess the multiplex PCR reads, holding one entry per CDR3 protein. Among some 440,000 distinct CDR3 sequences, around 14% were seen once, and the ten largest hold 14%. The sample was blood. The source of these receptors is a woman aged 18-30 years with Graves' hyperthyroidism.

At least ten counts were recorded for this clonotype. The genes are TRBV6-1 and TRBJ2-1; D is undetermined. The CDR3 runs 13 residues. The ends were cut back, 5 bases at V and 6 bases at J, with 11 bases in the middle. Germline CDR1 and CDR2: MNHNS and SASEGT. CDR3 sequence reads: CASSFNVGNEQFF. DNA of the CDR3: TGTGCCAGCAGTTTCAACGTGGGCAATGAGCAGTTCTTC.

CDR3 DNA: TGTGCCACCAGCAGATACCGGGACAGGGAAGAGACCCAGTACTTC. Its translation is CATSRYRDREETQYF. This sequence joins TRBV15 and TRBJ2-5, with 9 bases aligning to TRBD1. V gave up 2 bases and J gave up 3 bases; unmatched junction bases: 4. This CDR3 is built from 15 residues. Germline loops: CDR1 LNHNV, CDR2 YYDKDF (reference sequence).

This clonotype was counted only a few times. The chain links TRBV15 to TRBJ1-2; D might be TRBD1 (5 bases). CDR1 LNHNV and CDR2 YYDKDF come from the germline V gene (reference sequence). V was shortened by 1 base and J by 6 bases, with 9 bases between the two germline ends. This CDR3 comprises 13 residues. The CDR3 nucleotides are TGTGCCACCAGCAGAGGGGCGGGGGATGGCTACACCTTC. Protein: CATSRGAGDGYTF.

This chain uses TRBV15 with TRBJ1-1; no definite D call. The germline V gene has CDR1 LNHNV and CDR2 YYDKDF (reference sequence). The CDR3 loop spans 13 amino acids. The V end lost 0 bases, the J end lost 5 bases, and 7 bases lay between the germline ends. The CDR3 DNA follows: TGTGCCACCAGCAGAGATCAAAGGACTGAAGCTTTCTTT. Translating gives CATSRDQRTEAFF.

The CDR3 DNA sequence: TGCAGCGTTGAAAGACTAGCGGGAGGGCTTGGCGAGCAGTACTTC. It specifies CSVERLAGGLGEQYF. The chain couples TRBV29-1 to TRBJ2-7, with 14 bases lining up with TRBD2. J was trimmed by 6 bases and V by 2 bases; bases with no gene match: 6. The CDR3 runs to 15 residues. Germline-derived CDR1 and CDR2 are SQVTM and ANQGSEA.

This clonotype has a count of ten or more. V and J are TRBV2 and TRBJ1-3; 8 positions agree with TRBD1. CDR1 and CDR2 from the germline V gene are SNHLY and FYNNEI. V shed 8 bases and J 4 bases; nucleotides not matched to a gene: 7. The CDR3 runs 14 residues. The CDR3 protein is CASRQTGVGNTIYF. As DNA, the CDR3 is TGTGCCAGCCGACAGACAGGGGTGGGAAACACCATATATTTT.

The table lists this clonotype with many counts. The chain employs TRBV6-2 or TRBV6-3 and TRBJ2-1; 7 positions agree with TRBD1. Looked up from germline, CDR1 is MNHEY and CDR2 is SVGEGT. The CDR3 has 15 amino acids. V lost 5 bases, J lost 8 bases, and 12 bases stayed unmatched. The CDR3: CASSIQGELTHEQFF. The CDR3 DNA reads TGTGCCAGCAGTATCCAGGGGGAATTGACCCATGAGCAGTTCTTC.

The gene calls are TRBV4-3 and TRBJ1-5; D gene uncertain. This CDR3 region has 15 residues. Germline CDR1 is LGHNA and CDR2 is YSLEER. V was pared by 3 bases and J by 3 bases, with 12 bases between. The CDR3 reads CASSQTRGYNQPQHF. CDR3 coding DNA: TGCGCCAGCAGCCAGACACGAGGGTACAATCAGCCCCAGCATTTT.

This clonotype has at least ten counts. V is TRBV12-3 or TRBV12-4 and J is TRBJ1-5; the match to TRBD1 covers 9 bases. The CDR3 is 16 residues long. J was trimmed by 6 bases and V by 3 bases; bases with no gene match: 9. The CDR3 protein is CASSFRQGGVGQPQHF. The CDR3 DNA is TGTGCCAGCAGTTTCCGACAGGGGGGGGTAGGTCAGCCCCAGCATTTT.

This clonotype appeared a few times. The chain carries TRBV20-1 and TRBJ1-2, with D possibly being TRBD1 (6 bases). This CDR3 has 13 amino acids. V lost 0 bases and J lost 2, with 7 bases in between. The germline V gene has CDR1 DFQATT and CDR2 SNEGSKA (reference sequence). The DNA of the CDR3 is TGCAGTGCTAGAGATAGGGGGAACTATGGCTACACCTTC. Encoded protein: CSARDRGNYGYTF.

The rearrangement joins TRBV20-1 to TRBJ1-6, with 11 bases fitting TRBD1. Germline values: CDR1 DFQATT, CDR2 SNEGSKA (reference sequence). The CDR3 extends over 16 amino acids. The trim removed 3 bases at V and 9 bases at J, leaving 10 bases unmatched. CDR3 DNA: TGCAGTGCTAGGTCGCGGACAGGGGGCCGGGGTTCACCCCTCCACTTT. The encoded protein is CSARSRTGGRGSPLHF.

This clonotype was observed a handful of times. A much bigger clone sits one base away, suggesting this may be a read error. The chain uses TRBV6-2 or TRBV6-3 and TRBJ1-5; D is uncertain. V was trimmed by 0 bases and J by 0 bases, leaving 3 bases between them. Germline CDR1 MNHEY, CDR2 SVGEGT. The CDR3 spans 14 residues. CDR3 amino acids: CASSYSVSNQPQHF. Written as DNA, the CDR3 is TGTGCCAGCAGTTACTCGGTTAGCAATCAGCCCCAGCATTTT.

The sample holds many counts of this clonotype. This chain connects TRBV10-3 to TRBJ2-7, with 7 positions matching TRBD1. Germline lookup yields CDR1 ENHRY and CDR2 SYGVKD. The CDR3 length is 12 residues. The V gene end was trimmed by 10 bases and the J gene end by 3 bases; junction bases not matched to a gene: 6. The CDR3 nucleotides are TGTGCCACCAACCGACAGGGCTACGAGCAGTACTTC. Its translation: CATNRQGYEQYF.

This clonotype came up many times. This chain links TRBV18 with TRBJ2-5; 7 nucleotides align to TRBD1. Unmatched junction bases numbered 9, after V lost 4 bases and J lost 1 base. CDR1 and CDR2 from the germline V gene are KGHSH and LQKENI. CDR3 length: 16 amino acids. CDR3 sequence (DNA): TGTGCCAGCTCACAAGAGGGACAGCCCATCCAAGAGACCCAGTACTTC. Its protein product is CASSQEGQPIQETQYF.

This clonotype was found a few times. This rearrangement joins TRBV5-6 to TRBJ2-7, with D perhaps matching TRBD2 (5 bases). The CDR3 loop spans 14 amino acids. Germline CDR1 SGHDT, CDR2 YYEEEE. V shed 6 bases and J shed 3 bases, with 16 bases lying between them. The CDR3 bases are TGTGCCAGCACCTCCGGGAACTCCTACTACGAGCAGTACTTC. Translating gives CASTSGNSYYEQYF.

The sample holds many counts of this clonotype. The chain combines TRBV12-3 or TRBV12-4 with TRBJ2-1, with 13 bases aligning to TRBD2. This CDR3 has 15 residues. The trim removed 6 bases at V and 5 bases at J, leaving 4 bases unmatched. In nucleotides, the CDR3 is TGTGCCAGCAGCCTCGGGACTAGCGGGAACAATGAGCAGTTCTTC. Encoded protein: CASSLGTSGNNEQFF.

At least ten counts were recorded for this clonotype. The chain uses TRBV11-2 and TRBJ1-3, with unresolved D. This CDR3 contains 15 residues. Germline V gene sequence: CDR1 SGHAT, CDR2 FQNNGV. Trimming left V 0 bases short and J 2 bases short, with 8 bases between. CDR3 nucleotides: TGTGCCAGCAGCTTAGATCCCAAACCTGGAAACACCATATATTTT. Amino acids: CASSLDPKPGNTIYF.

This clonotype was seen a few times. V and J are TRBV6-2 or TRBV6-3 and TRBJ1-1; D perhaps matches TRBD1 (5 bases). The CDR3 spans 17 residues. Deletions cut 2 bases from V and 1 base from J, with 17 bases between. In germline, CDR1 is MNHEY, CDR2 SVGEGT. The DNA for the CDR3 is TGTGCCAGCAGTTACGTTCTGGGGCCAAGGTCGAACACTGAAGCTTTCTTT. Translation gives CASSYVLGPRSNTEAFF.

This clonotype was seen at least ten times. The chain joins TRBV20-1 to TRBJ1-5, with 9 bases aligning to TRBD1. Germline V gene lookup returns CDR1 DFQATT and CDR2 SNEGSKA (reference sequence). V lost 6 bases, J lost 8 bases, and 11 bases stayed unmatched. The CDR3 runs 14 residues. This CDR3 reads CSAGSGTGREPQHF. The CDR3 DNA follows: TGCAGTGCCGGATCCGGGACAGGGCGGGAGCCCCAGCATTTT.

Turning to this clonotype: Just one base apart from a much larger clone, this may be a read error. V and J are TRBV11-1 and TRBJ2-7; D possibly uses TRBD1 or TRBD2 (5 bases each). The CDR3 runs 13 residues. The V end was cut by 5 bases, the J end by 7 bases, with 15 bases between. Per germline, CDR1 SGHAT and CDR2 FQDESV (reference sequence). The CDR3 protein is CASSRTRGAEQYF. CDR3 bases: TGTGCCAGCAGCCGGACGAGAGGGGCTGAGCAGTACTTC.

The chain combines TRBV9 with TRBJ1-4, with 8 bases that match TRBD1. This CDR3 has 15 amino acids. With V trimmed by 0 bases and J by 7 bases, 5 bases remained unmatched. Germline CDR1 reads SGDLS; CDR2 reads YYNGEE. The CDR3 region has the DNA TGTGCCAGCAGCGTAGAGGCAGGGGGCTTTGAAAAACTGTTTTTT. It yields the protein CASSVEAGGFEKLFF.

This clonotype was picked up many times. The chain joins TRBV11-2 to TRBJ1-1, with TRBD1 matching 9 bases. V lost 4 bases to trimming and J lost 3 bases; unmatched junction nucleotides: 6. Germline V lookup: CDR1 SGHAT, CDR2 FQNNGV. This CDR3 region has 15 residues. CDR3 sequence: CASSSGQGWDTEAFF. The CDR3 DNA reads as TGTGCCAGCAGCTCGGGACAGGGATGGGACACTGAAGCTTTCTTT.

This clonotype was observed at least ten times. The chain uses TRBV5-5 and TRBJ2-5, with 8 bases identical to TRBD1. The germline CDR1 and CDR2 sequences are SGHKS and YYEKEE (reference sequence). Trimming took 4 bases from V and 3 from J; bases not matched to a gene: 8. The CDR3 totals 15 residues. The CDR3 nucleotides are TGTGCCAGCAGCCAACAGGGGGTCTTGGAAGAGACCCAGTACTTC. The encoded protein is CASSQQGVLEETQYF.

This clonotype was seen only once. The chain links TRBV6-6 to TRBJ2-5; 8 nucleotides align to TRBD1. The length of the CDR3 is 14 residues. Germline CDR1 MNHNY, CDR2 SVGAGI (reference sequence). J was trimmed by 5 bases and V by 4 bases; bases with no gene match: 6. CDR3 in amino acids: CASSSQGAGETQYF. The DNA of the CDR3 is TGTGCCAGCAGTTCCCAGGGGGCCGGGGAGACCCAGTACTTC.

The chain recombines TRBV20-1 with TRBJ2-7; the D gene is possibly TRBD2 (6 bases). CDR3 length equals 16 residues. Germline CDR1 and CDR2: DFQATT and SNEGSKA (reference sequence). Trimming pared 5 bases from V and 7 bases from J, leaving 27 bases between. The CDR3 region has the DNA TGCAGTGCTCAACATATCGGGGGAACCGTTGGTAGAGAGCAGTACTTC. The encoded protein is CSAQHIGGTVGREQYF.

This clonotype has at least ten counts. The genes are TRBV11-2 and TRBJ1-3, with a possible D match to TRBD1 (5 bases). The ends were cut back, 5 bases at V and 3 bases at J, with 11 bases in the middle. Germline V gene sequence: CDR1 SGHAT, CDR2 FQNNGV. The CDR3 loop spans 14 amino acids. The CDR3 is CASSGTANGNTIYF. The CDR3 DNA is TGTGCCAGCAGCGGGACTGCCAATGGAAACACCATATATTTT.

The CDR3 protein is CSASRGYYGYTF. DNA of the CDR3: TGCAGTGCTAGCAGGGGATACTATGGCTACACCTTC. The rearrangement links TRBV20-1 to TRBJ1-2; the D gene is possibly TRBD1 (6 bases). This CDR3 region has 12 residues. Trimming removed 3 bases at V and 3 bases at J, with 8 bases between. The germline V gene has CDR1 DFQATT and CDR2 SNEGSKA (reference sequence).

At least ten counts were recorded for this clonotype. The chain links TRBV5-1 to TRBJ1-2, with D possibly TRBD1 on 6 matching bases. Germline CDR1 and CDR2: SGHRS and YFSETQ. Trimming left V 4 bases short and J 6 bases short, with 22 bases between. The length of the CDR3 is 16 residues. The DNA for the CDR3 is TGCGCCAGCAGCACTGGAAGGCGCGGGGGCTGGGATGGCTACACCTTC. Translated, it gives CASSTGRRGGWDGYTF.

This clonotype was found many times. This chain links TRBV7-3 with TRBJ2-2; no firm D call. V lost 0 bases to trimming and J lost 4 bases, with 6 bases between them. This CDR3 has 14 residues. CDR1 SGHTA and CDR2 FQGTGA come from the germline V gene. The CDR3 protein is CASSLTGSTGELFF. The CDR3 coding sequence is TGTGCCAGCAGCTTAACGGGAAGCACCGGGGAGCTGTTTTTT. Combining the CDR3 with reference TRBV7-3 and TRBJ2-2 gives the whole variable domain GAGVSQTPSNKVTEKGKYVELRCDPISGHTALYWYRQSLGQGPEFLIYFQGTGAADDSGLPNDRFFAVRPEGSVSTLKIQRTERGDSAVYLCASSLTGSTGELFFGEGSRLTVL.

This clonotype was detected many times. The chain has TRBV3-1 and TRBJ2-3; 9 bases agree with TRBD2. Germline CDR1 LGHDT, CDR2 YNNKEL (reference sequence). The ends lost 3 bases at V and 0 bases at J; junction bases unmatched: 1. The CDR3 is made up of 15 amino acids. The CDR3 region is CASSHSGGSTDTQYF. The CDR3 DNA follows: TGTGCCAGCAGCCATAGCGGGGGAAGCACAGATACGCAGTATTTT.